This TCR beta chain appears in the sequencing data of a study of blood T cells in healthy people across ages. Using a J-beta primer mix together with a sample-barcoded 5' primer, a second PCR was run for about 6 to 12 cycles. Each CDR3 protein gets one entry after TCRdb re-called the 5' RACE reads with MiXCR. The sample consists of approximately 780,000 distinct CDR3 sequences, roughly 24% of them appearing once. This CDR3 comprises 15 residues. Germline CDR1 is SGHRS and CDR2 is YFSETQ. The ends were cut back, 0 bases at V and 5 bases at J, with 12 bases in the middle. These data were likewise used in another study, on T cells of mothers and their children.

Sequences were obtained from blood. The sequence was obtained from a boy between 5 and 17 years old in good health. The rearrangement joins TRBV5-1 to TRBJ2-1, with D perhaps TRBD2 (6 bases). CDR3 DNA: TGCGCCAGCAGCTTGGGACGGGGGAAGCACAATGAGCAGTTCTTC. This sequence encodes CASSLGRGKHNEQFF.